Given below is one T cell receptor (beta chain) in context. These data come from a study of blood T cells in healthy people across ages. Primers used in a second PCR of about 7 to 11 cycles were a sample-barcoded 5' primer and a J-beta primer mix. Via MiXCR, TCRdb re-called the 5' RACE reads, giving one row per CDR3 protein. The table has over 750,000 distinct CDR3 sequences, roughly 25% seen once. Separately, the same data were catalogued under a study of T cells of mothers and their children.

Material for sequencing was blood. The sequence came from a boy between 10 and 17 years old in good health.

This chain's CDR3 is CSVLRDRVSNEQFF. The CDR3 nucleotides are TGCAGTGTACTACGGGACAGGGTTTCGAATGAGCAGTTCTTC. This chain uses TRBV20-1 with TRBJ2-1, with 9 bases aligning to TRBD1. The trim removed 7 bases at V and 7 bases at J, leaving 11 bases unmatched. The CDR3 runs to 14 residues. CDR1 is DFQATT, CDR2 SNEGSKA, per germline (reference sequence).